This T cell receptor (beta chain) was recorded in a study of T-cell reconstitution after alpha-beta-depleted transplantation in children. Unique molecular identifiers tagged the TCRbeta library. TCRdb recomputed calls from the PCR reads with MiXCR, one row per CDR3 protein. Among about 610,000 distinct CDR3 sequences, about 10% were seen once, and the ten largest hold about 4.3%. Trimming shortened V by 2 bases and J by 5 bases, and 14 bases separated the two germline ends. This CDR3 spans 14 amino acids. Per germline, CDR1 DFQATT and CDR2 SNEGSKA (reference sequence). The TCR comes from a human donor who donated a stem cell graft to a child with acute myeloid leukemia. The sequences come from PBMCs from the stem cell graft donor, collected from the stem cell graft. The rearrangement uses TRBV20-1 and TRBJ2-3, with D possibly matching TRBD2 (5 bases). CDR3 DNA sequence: TGCAGTGCTAGATCCGGGAATGGGGTAGATACGCAGTATTTT. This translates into CSARSGNGVDTQYF.